The 15 T cell receptor beta chains presented below share a single source sample, sequenced in a study of cytomegalovirus exposure and HLA in healthy donors. Amplification used 60 Vbeta primers and 13 Jbeta primers. The repertoire was sequenced with immunoSEQ multiplex PCR; TCRdb's copy has only in-frame clones and lacks some. This table has 150,000 to 180,000 clones, roughly 81% appearing once. The sample taken for sequencing was PBMCs. The receptors derive from a woman between 18 and 29 years old in good health and CMV-seronegative.

This chain joins TRBV28 and TRBJ1-1, with D perhaps TRBD1 (5 bases). The CDR3 length is 16 residues. Deletions cut 8 bases from V and 1 base from J, with 20 bases between. Germline V gene sequence: CDR1 MDHEN, CDR2 SYDVKM. The CDR3 sequence is CASASLQESRNTEAFF. The CDR3 bases are TGTGCCAGCGCCTCGTTACAGGAGAGTAGGAACACTGAAGCTTTCTTT.

This clone has only a few counts. The chain combines TRBV28 with TRBJ2-1; D perhaps matches TRBD1 (6 bases). Trimming took 4 bases from V and 4 from J, leaving 14 bases between them. This CDR3 has 15 amino acids. Germline V gene sequence: CDR1 MDHEN, CDR2 SYDVKM. CDR3: CASSSHREKYNEQFF. In nucleotides, the CDR3 is TGTGCCAGCAGTTCTCACAGGGAAAAATACAATGAGCAGTTCTTC.

As DNA, the CDR3 is TGTGCCAGCCGGGACTACCCCACAGATACGCAGTATTTT. Protein: CASRDYPTDTQYF. The chain carries TRBV28 and TRBJ2-3, with 7 bases aligning to TRBD2. V trimming: 8 bases; J trimming: 2 bases; junction bases outside the gene matches: 4. The CDR3 spans 13 residues. Germline assignment: CDR1 MDHEN and CDR2 SYDVKM.

The table lists this clone with a few counts. The V gene is TRBV28, the J gene TRBJ2-1; D unresolved. CDR1 and CDR2 (germline): MDHEN, SYDVKM. The CDR3 extends over 14 amino acids. Trimming removed 3 bases at V and 1 base at J, with 7 bases between. The CDR3 loop is CASSFSLSYNEQFF. As DNA, the CDR3 is TGTGCCAGCAGTTTTAGTTTATCCTACAATGAGCAGTTCTTC.

This sequence joins TRBV9 and TRBJ2-5; 8 bases align to TRBD1. The better agreement between TRBJ2-7 and the DNA end casts doubt on the J call. This CDR3 is built from 15 residues. Germline V gene sequence: CDR1 SGDLS, CDR2 YYNGEE. The CDR3 loop reads CASSVGGTGTYEQYF. The CDR3 nucleotides are TGTGCCAGCAGCGTAGGCGGGACAGGAACCTACGAGCAGTACTTC.

The chain carries TRBV9 and TRBJ1-6; the D is unclear. The CDR3 is 15 amino acids. The V end lost 0 bases, the J end lost 1 base, and 5 bases lay between the germline ends. Looked up from germline, CDR1 is SGDLS and CDR2 is YYNGEE. As DNA, the CDR3 is TGTGCCAGCAGCGTAGGGAGTTCCTATAATTCACCCCTCCACTTT. It encodes CASSVGSSYNSPLHF.

This chain joins TRBV6-5 and TRBJ2-7, with 11 nucleotides matching TRBD1. This CDR3 region has 12 residues. In germline, CDR1 is MNHEY, CDR2 SVGAGI. After removal of 8 bases from V and 5 bases from J, the junction contained 2 bases not matched to a gene. CDR3 DNA sequence: TGTGCCAGCCGGGACAGGGGGGACGAGCAGTACTTC. Its translation is CASRDRGDEQYF.

The rearrangement links TRBV28 to TRBJ2-5, with D tentatively TRBD1 (6 bases). CDR3 length equals 16 residues. Trimming cost V 4 bases and J 1 base, with 16 bases left between them. The germline V gene encodes CDR1 MDHEN and CDR2 SYDVKM. The CDR3 loop reads CASSSPRGKSQETQYF. The CDR3 coding sequence is TGTGCCAGCAGTTCCCCTAGGGGGAAGTCCCAAGAGACCCAGTACTTC.

The chain links TRBV5-5 to TRBJ2-7; possibly TRBD2 for D (6 bases). Germline loops: CDR1 SGHKS, CDR2 YYEKEE (reference sequence). The CDR3 is made up of 14 amino acids. Trimming cost V 4 bases and J 0 bases, with 11 bases left between them. Written as DNA, the CDR3 is TGTGCCAGCAGCCTTCTGGGGGGCTCCTACGAGCAGTACTTC. Translation gives CASSLLGGSYEQYF.

A single count supports this clone. The V gene is TRBV5-1, the J gene TRBJ2-7; 7 nucleotides line up with TRBD1. The ends lost 1 base at V and 7 bases at J; junction bases unmatched: 8. Per the germline V gene, CDR1 is SGHRS and CDR2 is YFSETQ. This CDR3 is 14 amino acids long. The CDR3 bases are TGCGCCAGCAGCTTGTCTGTAGGGGGCATGGAGCAGTACTTC. Translating gives CASSLSVGGMEQYF. The variable domain in full, completed from reference TRBV5-1 and TRBJ2-7, reads KAGVTQTPRYLIKTRGQQVTLSCSPISGHRSVSWYQQTPGQGLQFLFEYFSETQRNKGNFPGRFSGRQFSNSRSEMNVSTLELGDSALYLCASSLSVGGMEQYFGPGTRLTVT.

V usage is TRBV19 and J usage is TRBJ1-1, with 9 bases identical to TRBD1. The V segment lost 5 bases and the J segment 3 bases; nucleotides outside the gene matches: 7. From germline, CDR1 is LNHDA and CDR2 SQIVND (reference sequence). The CDR3 contains 15 residues. CDR3 loop: CASSLPGTGHTEAFF. As DNA, the CDR3 is TGTGCCAGTAGTCTCCCCGGGACAGGGCACACTGAAGCTTTCTTT.

The chain carries TRBV28 and TRBJ1-2, with D unclear. CDR3 length: 14 residues. V was trimmed by 4 bases and J by 13 bases, leaving 22 bases between them. Germline CDR1 and CDR2: MDHEN and SYDVKM. In DNA, the CDR3 is TGTGCCAGCAGTTCCCGGGTCCTTCCCCATGGTGGCACCTTC. Its protein product is CASSSRVLPHGGTF.

The chain links TRBV2 to TRBJ2-5; 10 positions match TRBD2. Germline CDR1 reads SNHLY; CDR2 reads FYNNEI. This CDR3 is 15 amino acids long. J lost 4 bases, V lost 8 bases, and 10 bases had no gene match. The CDR3 coding sequence is TGTGCCAGCGGGCTGCAGCGGGGGGGAGCAGAGACCCAGTACTTC. This codes for CASGLQRGGAETQYF.

The rearrangement links TRBV10-3 to TRBJ1-2; D not certain. V shed 10 bases and J shed 6 bases, with 18 bases lying between them. The CDR3 is made up of 13 amino acids. Germline V gene sequence: CDR1 ENHRY, CDR2 SYGVKD. The CDR3 DNA reads as TGTGCCACCACGGTGTCGCCTGAGGATGGCTACACCTTC. It yields the protein CATTVSPEDGYTF.

The chain is built from TRBV6-1 and TRBJ1-5; D unclear. V was clipped by 1 base and J by 2 bases, with 9 bases between them. Germline-derived CDR1 and CDR2 are MNHNS and SASEGT. The CDR3 has 15 amino acids. The CDR3 sequence is CASSEGALGNQPQHF. CDR3 nucleotide sequence: TGTGCCAGCAGTGAAGGAGCCCTTGGCAATCAGCCCCAGCATTTT.